This T cell receptor (beta chain) was sequenced for a study of T cell responses to AZD1222 COVID-19 vaccine. The study, taken as a whole, reports: Donors were largely white British and mainly female; clonal diversity was possibly underestimated.

This CDR3 is built from 13 residues. The germline V and J ends were trimmed by 6 bases and 3 bases, with 9 bases remaining between them. The repertoire was sequenced with immunoSEQ multiplex PCR; TCRdb's copy has only in-frame clones and lacks some. The table records 130,000 or so clones, about 90% of them present only once. As regards this clone: Its antigen is still unknown.

Source: peripheral blood, taken on day 0 of AZD1222 vaccination. This TCR was sampled from an adult in good health. This chain links TRBV12-3 or TRBV12-4 with TRBJ1-5, with D perhaps matching TRBD1 (5 bases). The CDR3 DNA reads as TGTGCCAGCAGCTCAGGGTACAATCAGCCCCAGCATTTT. Translated, it gives CASSSGYNQPQHF.